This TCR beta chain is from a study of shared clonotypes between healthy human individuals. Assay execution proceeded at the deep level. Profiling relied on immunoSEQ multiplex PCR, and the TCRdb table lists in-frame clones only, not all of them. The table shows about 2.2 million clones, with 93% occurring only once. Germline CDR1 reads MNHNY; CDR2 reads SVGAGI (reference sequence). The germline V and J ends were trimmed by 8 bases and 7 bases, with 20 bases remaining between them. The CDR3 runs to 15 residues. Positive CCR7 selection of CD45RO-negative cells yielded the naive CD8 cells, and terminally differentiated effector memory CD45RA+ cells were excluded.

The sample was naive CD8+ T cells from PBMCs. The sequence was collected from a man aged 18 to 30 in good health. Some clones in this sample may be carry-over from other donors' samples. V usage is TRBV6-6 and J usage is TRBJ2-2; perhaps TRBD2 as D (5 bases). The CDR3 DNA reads TGTGCCAGCGAAGAGACGGTCGAGAGGGTCGGGGAGCTGTTTTTT. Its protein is CASEETVERVGELFF.